One sample yielded the 26 T cell receptor beta chains listed below, sequenced in a study of blood T cells in healthy people across ages. Combining a sample-barcoded 5' primer with a J-beta primer mix, a second PCR ran for roughly 6 to 11 cycles. Using its own MiXCR run on the 5' RACE reads, TCRdb lists one record per CDR3 protein. The sample shows some 1,800,000 distinct CDR3 sequences, approximately 39% of them seen only once. The sequencing input was blood. These receptors were taken from a human donor in good health.

This sequence joins TRBV11-2 and TRBJ2-3, with 12 positions matching TRBD2. V lost 5 bases, J lost 10 bases, and 13 bases stayed unmatched. Germline V gene sequence: CDR1 SGHAT, CDR2 FQNNGV. The CDR3 is 16 amino acids. DNA for the CDR3: TGTGCCAGCAGCCAACCTAGCGGGGGGGCCTCTCGGTCGCAGTATTTT. Its protein product is CASSQPSGGASRSQYF.

This clonotype has more than one count but fewer than ten. The chain employs TRBV11-2 and TRBJ2-5, with TRBD2 identical over 12 bases. This CDR3 region has 15 residues. Germline assignment: CDR1 SGHAT and CDR2 FQNNGV. V was clipped by 4 bases and J by 2 bases; unmatched bases: 2. CDR3 amino acids: CASSWTSGIQETQYF. The CDR3 coding sequence is TGTGCCAGCAGCTGGACTAGCGGGATACAAGAGACCCAGTACTTC. The complete variable domain, with remaining parts taken from reference TRBV11-2 and TRBJ2-5, reads EAGVAQSPRYKIIEKRQSVAFWCNPISGHATLYWYQQILGQGPKLLIQFQNNGVVDDSQLPKDRFSAERLKGVDSTLKIQPAKLEDSAVYLCASSWTSGIQETQYFGPGTRLLVL.

The chain uses TRBV7-2 and TRBJ2-1; 10 bases are shared with TRBD1. This CDR3 has 19 residues. Trimming took 1 base from V and 3 from J; bases not matched to a gene: 12. The germline V gene has CDR1 SGHTA and CDR2 FQGNSA. The CDR3 here is CASSLVGMAGTGVYNEQFF. The CDR3, as DNA: TGTGCCAGCAGCTTAGTCGGGATGGCAGGGACAGGGGTCTACAATGAGCAGTTCTTC.

The V gene is TRBV27, the J gene TRBJ2-5; D possibly corresponds to TRBD2 (5 bases). Germline V gene sequence: CDR1 MNHEY, CDR2 SMNVEV (reference sequence). The CDR3 has 16 residues. The germline V and J ends were trimmed by 4 bases and 5 bases, with 20 bases remaining between them. CDR3 in amino acids: CASSSQDRSRGETQYF. The CDR3 DNA reads as TGTGCCAGCAGTTCCCAAGACCGCTCACGAGGGGAGACCCAGTACTTC.

This clonotype was counted between two and nine times. This rearrangement joins TRBV7-9 to TRBJ1-2, with D uncertain. Germline-derived CDR1 and CDR2 are SEHNR and FQNEAQ (reference sequence). Deletions cut 1 base from V and 4 bases from J, with 13 bases between. The CDR3 sequence is 15 residues long. CDR3 sequence reads: CASSLEGRRTYGYTF. The CDR3 DNA follows: TGTGCCAGCAGCTTAGAAGGGCGCCGGACCTATGGCTACACCTTC. The full variable domain, completed using reference TRBV7-9 and TRBJ1-2, is DTGVSQNPRHKITKRGQNVTFRCDPISEHNRLYWYRQTLGQGPEFLTYFQNEAQLEKSRLLSDRFSAERPKGSFSTLEIQRTEQGDSAMYLCASSLEGRRTYGYTFGSGTRLTVV.

The CDR3 DNA is TGCAGTGCTAGAGATCTCGGGGGGGCCAACGAGCAGTACTTC. It encodes CSARDLGGANEQYF. The V call is TRBV20-1, the J call TRBJ2-7, with TRBD2 matching 8 bases. Germline V CDR1 and CDR2: DFQATT, SNEGSKA (reference sequence). V trimming: 0 bases; J trimming: 5 bases; junction bases outside the gene matches: 6. The CDR3 loop spans 14 amino acids.

In this sample, this clonotype turned up many times. This chain joins TRBV25-1 and TRBJ1-2; TRBD1 is a possible D gene (5 bases). V gave up 7 bases and J gave up 5 bases, with 11 bases separating them. The CDR3 length is 12 residues. Germline V gene lookup returns CDR1 MGHDK and CDR2 SYGVNS. The DNA for the CDR3 is TGTGCCAGCAAGGGGACGGCTTATGGCTACACCTTC. Residues: CASKGTAYGYTF.

On this clonotype: A read error may account for a junction end that differs from germline. J is TRBJ2-3 and V is TRBV12-3 or TRBV12-4; D gene unclear. The CDR3 is made up of 12 amino acids. This chain's CDR3 is CASSLWGDTEYF. The CDR3 nucleotides read TGTGCCAGCAGTTTGTGGGGTGATACGGAGTATTTT.

This clonotype was picked up a small number of times. The chain has TRBV4-3 and TRBJ1-2; D possibly corresponds to TRBD1 (5 bases). The CDR3 consists of 15 residues. From germline, CDR1 is LGHNA and CDR2 YSLEER. V was pared by 1 base and J by 4 bases, with 13 bases between. The CDR3 bases are TGCGCCAGCAGCCAAGTCCGGGGCGACCGCTATGGCTACACCTTC. Translated, it gives CASSQVRGDRYGYTF.

This clonotype has only one observation. This chain connects TRBV27 to TRBJ1-2; D uncertain. The V end was cut by 4 bases, the J end by 8 bases, with 14 bases between. Germline CDR1 reads MNHEY; CDR2 reads SMNVEV (reference sequence). The CDR3 is 13 residues long. The CDR3 bases are TGTGCCAGCAGTTGGGAAGGGTCGAGGGGCTACACCTTC. Encoded protein: CASSWEGSRGYTF.

The rearrangement uses TRBV27 and TRBJ2-3; the D gene is possibly TRBD1 (6 bases). Germline loops: CDR1 MNHEY, CDR2 SMNVEV (reference sequence). The CDR3 contains 18 residues. V was trimmed by 3 bases and J by 0 bases, leaving 19 bases between them. The CDR3 DNA sequence: TGTGCCAGCAGTTTCCAGGCAGGGGAGTATTCTAGCACAGATACGCAGTATTTT. This gives the protein CASSFQAGEYSSTDTQYF.

The chain combines TRBV12-3 or TRBV12-4 with TRBJ1-5; D remains ambiguous. The length of the CDR3 is 13 residues. V was trimmed by 1 base and J by 3 bases, leaving 4 bases between them. The CDR3 DNA sequence: TGTGCCAGCAGTTTAGAAGACAATCAGCCCCAGCATTTT. Translating it yields CASSLEDNQPQHF.

This clonotype was seen more than once but under ten times. This rearrangement joins TRBV7-9 to TRBJ1-2; 10 bases match TRBD1. J was trimmed by 8 bases and V by 4 bases; bases with no gene match: 10. Germline CDR1 SEHNR, CDR2 FQNEAQ (reference sequence). The CDR3 runs 15 residues. The chain's CDR3 is CASSSGQGVPWGYTF. CDR3 bases: TGTGCCAGCAGCTCCGGACAGGGGGTCCCCTGGGGCTACACCTTC.

V and J are TRBV4-1 and TRBJ2-3, with no clear D. Germline-derived CDR1 and CDR2 are MGHRA and YSYEKL. The V end was cut by 0 bases, the J end by 3 bases, with 7 bases between. The CDR3 has 14 amino acids. The CDR3 DNA reads TGCGCCAGCAGCCAAGACCCGGTAACAGATACGCAGTATTTT. Protein product: CASSQDPVTDTQYF.

This clonotype has more than one count but fewer than ten. The chain combines TRBV20-1 with TRBJ1-6, with a possible D match to TRBD1 (6 bases). The CDR3 has 16 amino acids. Germline V gene data show CDR1 as DFQATT and CDR2 as SNEGSKA (reference sequence). V lost 0 bases, J lost 10 bases, and 19 bases lay in between. The CDR3 spells CSARDFRGGRESPLHF. The CDR3 DNA reads TGCAGTGCTAGAGATTTTCGTGGGGGGCGAGAATCACCCCTCCACTTT.

This clonotype was found a few times. The chain has TRBV3-1 and TRBJ2-1; 13 positions agree with TRBD2. From germline, CDR1 is LGHDT and CDR2 YNNKEL (reference sequence). The CDR3 has 17 residues. J gave up 4 bases and V 4 bases, and 7 bases lay outside the gene matches. CDR3 loop: CASSPRTSGGEYNEQFF. The CDR3, as DNA: TGTGCCAGCAGCCCCAGGACTAGCGGGGGTGAGTACAATGAGCAGTTCTTC.

V is TRBV7-9 and J is TRBJ1-2; possibly TRBD1 for D (6 bases). From germline, CDR1 is SEHNR and CDR2 FQNEAQ (reference sequence). There are 14 residues in the CDR3. Trimming left V 7 bases short and J 8 bases short, with 20 bases between. CDR3 sequence: CASNLLKGGEGYTF. The CDR3 nucleotides read TGTGCCAGCAACCTCTTGAAGGGGGGAGAGGGCTACACCTTC.

The chain joins TRBV20-1 to TRBJ2-4, with a weak D call TRBD2 (6 bases). The tail of the sequence fits TRBJ2-7 better, so the J call may be wrong. CDR1 and CDR2 from the germline V gene are DFQATT and SNEGSKA (reference sequence). The CDR3 length is 14 residues. CDR3 sequence reads: CSASEAGFSYEQYF. The CDR3 DNA reads as TGCAGTGCTAGCGAGGCGGGGTTCTCCTACGAGCAGTACTTC.

This clonotype was observed a handful of times. The chain carries TRBV12-3 or TRBV12-4 and TRBJ2-7; 9 positions agree with TRBD1. V lost 3 bases, J lost 3 bases, and 9 bases stayed unmatched. The CDR3 loop spans 16 amino acids. CDR3 sequence reads: CASSFAGLTGGYEQYF. CDR3 coding DNA: TGTGCCAGCAGTTTTGCGGGATTGACAGGGGGCTACGAGCAGTACTTC.

The chain carries TRBV3-1 and TRBJ2-5; TRBD1 is a possible D gene (7 bases). Trimming took 0 bases from V and 4 from J, leaving 24 bases between them. Germline CDR1 and CDR2: LGHDT and YNNKEL (reference sequence). CDR3 length equals 19 residues. In nucleotides, the CDR3 is TGTGCCAGCAGCCAAGATCGGGGGTATGCGAGGGGGCGCTTAGAGACCCAGTACTTC. Protein sequence: CASSQDRGYARGRLETQYF.

The chain is built from TRBV12-3 or TRBV12-4 and TRBJ1-2; D remains ambiguous. The CDR3 sequence is 14 residues long. V was cut by 3 bases and J by 4 bases, with 12 bases left in between. CDR3 protein: CASSFLGSSYGYTF. The CDR3 DNA sequence: TGTGCCAGCAGTTTTTTGGGCAGTTCCTATGGCTACACCTTC.

This clonotype was recorded a few times. The chain carries TRBV20-1 and TRBJ2-5; 8 bases match TRBD2. Trimming removed 7 bases from V and 4 bases from J; junction bases left unmatched: 8. CDR3 length: 13 amino acids. Per germline, CDR1 DFQATT and CDR2 SNEGSKA (reference sequence). CDR3 amino acids: CSGAAGVAETQYF. In DNA form, the CDR3 reads TGCAGTGGGGCAGCGGGGGTTGCAGAGACCCAGTACTTC.

V usage is TRBV5-1 and J usage is TRBJ1-1, with a possible D match to TRBD1 (6 bases). CDR1 SGHRS and CDR2 YFSETQ come from the germline V gene. CDR3 length equals 14 residues. V was trimmed by 5 bases and J by 3 bases, leaving 14 bases between them. In nucleotides, the CDR3 is TGCGCCAGCAGGCCAAGACAGGACTACACTGAAGCTTTCTTT. Amino acids: CASRPRQDYTEAFF. The whole variable domain, remainder taken from reference TRBV5-1 and TRBJ1-1, is KAGVTQTPRYLIKTRGQQVTLSCSPISGHRSVSWYQQTPGQGLQFLFEYFSETQRNKGNFPGRFSGRQFSNSRSEMNVSTLELGDSALYLCASRPRQDYTEAFFGQGTRLTVV.

This chain joins TRBV5-1 and TRBJ2-3; D is ambiguous. With 6 bases removed from V and 1 base from J, the gap between germline ends came to 12 bases. From germline, CDR1 is SGHRS and CDR2 YFSETQ. CDR3 length: 14 residues. The chain's CDR3 is CASTKGIGTDTQYF. CDR3 sequence (DNA): TGCGCCAGCACGAAAGGGATCGGCACAGATACGCAGTATTTT.

This clonotype came up a few times. The rearrangement links TRBV3-1 to TRBJ1-2; tentatively, D is TRBD1 (6 bases). The V gene's germline CDR1 is LGHDT and CDR2 YNNKEL (reference sequence). The V end was cut by 4 bases, the J end by 7 bases, with 13 bases between. The length of the CDR3 is 13 residues. The CDR3 DNA is TGTGCCAGCAGCCGGACAGACCCCACTGGCTACACCTTC. This encodes CASSRTDPTGYTF.

This clonotype has a handful of counts. V and J are TRBV21-1 and TRBJ2-1; TRBD1 is taken as the D call from the table, unchecked against the DNA. TRBV21-1 is marked as a pseudogene. The CDR3 loop spans 13 amino acids. Here the CDR3 DNA reads TGTGCCAGCAGCAAATGGGGGGCGGCTGAGCAGTTCTTC. Translation gives CASSKWGAAEQFF.